The sequence of this TCR beta chain was determined in a study of blood T cells in healthy people across ages. Then a second PCR, running about 7 to 11 cycles, was carried out with a sample-barcoded 5' primer and a J-beta primer mix. MiXCR was run by TCRdb on the 5' RACE reads, yielding one entry per CDR3 protein. The sample consists of hundreds of thousands of distinct CDR3 sequences, 45% to 50% of them appearing once. Losses at the gene ends were 3 bases for V and 2 bases for J; bases not matched to a gene: 8. The CDR3 consists of 16 residues. CDR1 and CDR2 (germline): KGHDR, SFDVKD. The specimen sequenced was blood. The chain is built from TRBV24-1 and TRBJ2-5; the match to TRBD1 covers 7 bases. This clonotype was sampled from a woman in her fifties or sixties in good health. Written as DNA, the CDR3 is TGTGCCACCAGTGATGTAACGACAGGGCAGCAAGAGACCCAGTACTTC. It specifies CATSDVTTGQQETQYF.